The clone carrying this T cell receptor (beta chain) was seen many times. The target antigen is unknown. TCRdb reprocessed the 5' RACE reads with MiXCR, giving one entry per CDR3 protein. There are fewer than 900,000 distinct CDR3 sequences in the sample; over 20% occur only once, and 4.3% lies in the top ten. This specimen comes from a study of identical twins. Findings and caveats of the study: Analyses based on zero insertions could be partly confounded by invariant MAIT and iNKT cells.

V was clipped by 4 bases and J by 0 bases, with 8 bases between them. The CDR3 spans 13 residues. Germline CDR1 is DFQATT and CDR2 is SNEGSKA (reference sequence). This same sample was also taken into another study, of T cells expressing NK-cell markers. According to that study: In several experiments, sorting was restricted to alpha-beta TCR T cells by an anti-gamma-delta TCR antibody. Of the CD8+ T cell pool in more than 5 donors, roughly 1.0-7.0% was accounted for by dominant NKG2C+ clonotypes. The same clonotypes also predominated in the CD3+CD56-NKG2C+ fraction of a handful of donors.

The rearrangement uses TRBV20-1 and TRBJ2-3; D gene ambiguous. This receptor was taken from a woman aged 18-29 years in good health. The sequencing sample was made of PBMCs. Here the CDR3 DNA reads TGCAGTGCTAAGTCCTACAGCACAGATACGCAGTATTTT. Translation: CSAKSYSTDTQYF.